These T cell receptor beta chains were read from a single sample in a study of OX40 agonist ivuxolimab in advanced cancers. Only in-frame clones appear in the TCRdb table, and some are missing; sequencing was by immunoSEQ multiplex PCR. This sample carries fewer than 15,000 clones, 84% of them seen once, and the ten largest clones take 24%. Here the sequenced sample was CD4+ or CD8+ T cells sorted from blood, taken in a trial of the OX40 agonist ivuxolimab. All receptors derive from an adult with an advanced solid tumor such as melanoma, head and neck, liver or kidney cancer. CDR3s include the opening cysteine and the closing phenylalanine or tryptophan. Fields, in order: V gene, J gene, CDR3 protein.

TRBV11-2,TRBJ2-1,CASSPRSGITNEQFF
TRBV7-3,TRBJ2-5,CASSLPGGTQYF
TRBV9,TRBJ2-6,CASSTGANVLTF
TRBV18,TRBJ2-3,CASSPPWADTQYF
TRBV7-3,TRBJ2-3,CASSPRWGSDYTQYF
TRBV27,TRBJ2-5,CASSLGAGGWETQYF
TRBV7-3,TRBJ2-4,CASSLGQGAKNIQYF
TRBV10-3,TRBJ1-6,CAISEAGVGDSPLHF
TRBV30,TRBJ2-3,CAWSPGLGFSTDTQYF
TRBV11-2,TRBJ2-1,CASSSGQSSYNEQFF
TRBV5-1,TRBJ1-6,CASSLGQLESSYNSPLHF
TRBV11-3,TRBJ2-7,CASSSTNDGQGQQYF
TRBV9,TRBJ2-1,CASSISGGPYNEQFF
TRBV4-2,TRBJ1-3,CASSPTGSSGNTIYF
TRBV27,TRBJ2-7,CASSLTGNYEQYF
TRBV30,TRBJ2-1,CAWSQLSSITYNEQFF
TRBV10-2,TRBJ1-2,CASSELGYGYTF
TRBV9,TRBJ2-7,CASSFSQGGYEQYF
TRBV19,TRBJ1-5,CASRYRGERDLEPQHF
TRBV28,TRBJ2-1,CASSLSSGSYNEQFF